The 17 T cell receptor beta chains below were found in one sample sequenced in a study of blood T cell repertoires in COVID-19. Assay: immunoSEQ multiplex PCR; the TCRdb copy retains only in-frame clones and omits some. This sample has 150,000 to 200,000 clones, with nearly 80% found just once. The sequencing sample was made of peripheral blood. The receptors originated from a woman in her seventies with acute or convalescent COVID-19.

This clone was counted a single time. This chain uses TRBV7-9 with TRBJ2-1; no reliable D call. The CDR3 length is 12 residues. The germline V gene has CDR1 SEHNR and CDR2 FQNEAQ (reference sequence). The germline V and J ends were trimmed by 4 bases and 8 bases, with 9 bases remaining between them. The CDR3: CASSSTSYEQFF. CDR3 sequence (DNA): TGTGCCAGCAGCTCTACTTCCTATGAGCAGTTCTTC.

The V gene is TRBV12-5, the J gene TRBJ2-3, with a tentative D call TRBD1 (5 bases). The CDR3 extends over 16 amino acids. Germline CDR1 and CDR2: LGHNT and FRNRAP. V shed 1 base and J shed 2 bases, with 13 bases lying between them. CDR3 bases: TGTGCTAGTGGTTTGGAAAGGGCAGGGAACACAGATACGCAGTATTTT. It yields the protein CASGLERAGNTDTQYF.

This clone was recorded only once. The CDR3: CASGSGGNSGETQYF. The CDR3 nucleotides are TGTGCCAGCGGATCGGGGGGAAACAGTGGGGAGACCCAGTACTTC. The V and J genes are TRBV5-4 and TRBJ2-5, with 7 bases fitting TRBD2. Germline CDR1 and CDR2: SGHNT and YYREEE (reference sequence). V gave up 7 bases and J gave up 5 bases; unmatched junction bases: 14. This CDR3 comprises 15 residues.

This clone was counted once. The chain has TRBV9 and TRBJ1-1, with a possible D match to TRBD1 (5 bases). CDR3 size: 14 residues. Trimming removed 7 bases from V and 5 bases from J, with 18 bases in between. Germline V gene data show CDR1 as SGDLS and CDR2 as YYNGEE. The CDR3 loop is CASSPGPGGTEAFF. The DNA for the CDR3 is TGTGCCAGCTCCCCGGGACCGGGGGGGACTGAAGCTTTCTTT.

This clone was found a few times. V gene TRBV6-2 or TRBV6-3 combines with J gene TRBJ2-5, with D uncertain. V gave up 4 bases and J gave up 5 bases, with 11 bases separating them. The CDR3 runs to 13 residues. Germline CDR1 and CDR2: MNHEY and SVGEGT. The CDR3 DNA is TGTGCCAGCAGTTCGAGAGGTTGGGAGACCCAGTACTTC. It is translated as CASSSRGWETQYF.

The J gene is TRBJ2-5, the V gene TRBV9; 7 bases are shared with TRBD2. The CDR3 totals 15 residues. The germline V gene has CDR1 SGDLS and CDR2 YYNGEE. The V and J ends lost 0 bases and 5 bases, in that order; junction bases with no gene match: 7. The CDR3 sequence: CASSVAGVRGETQYF. The CDR3 DNA reads as TGTGCCAGCAGCGTAGCCGGGGTGCGGGGGGAGACCCAGTACTTC.

The chain couples TRBV6-5 to TRBJ2-7; 7 bases align to TRBD2. Losses at the gene ends were 0 bases for V and 2 bases for J; bases not matched to a gene: 1. The CDR3 totals 14 residues. The germline gives CDR1 MNHEY, CDR2 SVGAGI. CDR3 sequence (DNA): TGTGCCAGCAGTTACTCGGGGGGGACCTACGAGCAGTACTTC. Protein: CASSYSGGTYEQYF.

This clone has just one count. The chain joins TRBV7-8 to TRBJ1-1; D is ambiguous. CDR1 and CDR2 (germline): SGHVS, FQNEAQ. The CDR3 runs to 10 residues. Trimming took 5 bases from V and 7 from J, leaving 5 bases between them. DNA of the CDR3: TGTGCCAGCAGCGACAATGAAGCTTTCTTT. As protein: CASSDNEAFF.

This rearrangement joins TRBV2 to TRBJ2-1; D is possibly TRBD1 (6 bases). The CDR3 sequence is 15 residues long. Germline CDR1 reads SNHLY; CDR2 reads FYNNEI. The V gene lost 8 bases and the J gene lost 5 bases, with 19 bases spanning the gap. The CDR3 protein is CASVWPGQLNNEQFF. The CDR3 DNA reads as TGTGCCAGCGTTTGGCCGGGACAATTAAACAATGAGCAGTTCTTC.

The J gene is TRBJ1-1, the V gene TRBV12-3 or TRBV12-4; no firm D call. This CDR3 region has 13 residues. V was shortened by 5 bases and J by 1 base, with 8 bases between the two germline ends. The CDR3 reads CASSLTPNTEAFF. The CDR3 DNA reads TGTGCCAGCAGTCTGACACCGAACACTGAAGCTTTCTTT.

The CDR3 reads CASSLARGGQFF. The CDR3, as DNA: TGTGCCAGCAGCTTAGCGCGAGGTGGGCAGTTCTTC. This chain connects TRBV7-9 to TRBJ2-1, with unresolved D. Germline CDR1 SEHNR, CDR2 FQNEAQ (reference sequence). V gave up 0 bases and J gave up 12 bases, with 9 bases separating them. The CDR3 sequence is 12 residues long.

The chain uses TRBV3-1 (or the pseudogene TRBV3-2) and TRBJ1-1; D is possibly TRBD1 (5 bases). Trimming left V 8 bases short and J 10 bases short, with 17 bases between. The CDR3 is made up of 12 amino acids. In germline, CDR1 is LGHDT, CDR2 YNNKEL (reference sequence). In DNA form, the CDR3 reads TGTGCCAGCGACGACGGTACTGGGGCAGCTTTCTTT. This encodes CASDDGTGAAFF.

The chain carries TRBV6-6 and TRBJ2-5; TRBD2 matches at 10 bases. Losses at the gene ends were 5 bases for V and 4 bases for J; bases not matched to a gene: 7. This CDR3 region has 15 residues. Germline lookup yields CDR1 MNHNY and CDR2 SVGAGI (reference sequence). DNA for the CDR3: TGTGCCAGCAGTCCTCTAGCGGGAGAAGGAGAGACCCAGTACTTC. Translating it yields CASSPLAGEGETQYF.

The genes are TRBV14 and TRBJ1-1; 7 bases align to TRBD1. The germline gives CDR1 SGHDN, CDR2 FVKESK. V lost 0 bases, J lost 3 bases, and 10 bases stayed unmatched. The CDR3 spans 17 residues. The CDR3 DNA reads as TGTGCCAGCAGCCAAGATATTGCCAGGGGGATGGACACTGAAGCTTTCTTT. Translating gives CASSQDIARGMDTEAFF.

The rearrangement joins TRBV6-5 to TRBJ2-2; D is ambiguous. The CDR3 contains 14 residues. The V and J ends lost 6 bases and 1 base respectively, with 9 bases between them. The germline V gene has CDR1 MNHEY and CDR2 SVGAGI. The CDR3 here is CASRAIWNTGELFF. In DNA, the CDR3 is TGTGCCAGCAGGGCCATATGGAACACCGGGGAGCTGTTTTTT.

The rearrangement links TRBV6-6 to TRBJ1-4; TRBD1 might be the D (5 bases). Germline CDR1 reads MNHNY; CDR2 reads SVGAGI (reference sequence). The CDR3 is 17 amino acids. V shed 8 bases and J shed 3 bases, with 22 bases lying between them. CDR3 in amino acids: CASGRWPGRGSNEKLFF. CDR3 DNA: TGTGCCAGCGGACGATGGCCCGGGCGGGGGTCTAATGAAAAACTGTTTTTT.

The chain has TRBV19 and TRBJ1-2; TRBD1 matches at 9 bases. The CDR3 runs 14 residues. Trimming removed 5 bases from V and 3 bases from J; junction bases left unmatched: 4. From germline, CDR1 is LNHDA and CDR2 SQIVND (reference sequence). CDR3 DNA: TGTGCCAGTAGTCCACAGGGGGCCCACTATGGCTACACCTTC. Its protein is CASSPQGAHYGYTF.